This passage covers 16 T cell receptor beta chains from one sample sequenced in a study of post-analysis software for immune sequencing data. Unique-molecular-identifier-tagged TCR beta cDNA libraries were used. Each CDR3 protein gets one entry after TCRdb re-called the PCR reads with MiXCR. Here the sample spans 700,000 to 800,000 distinct CDR3 sequences, 25% to 30% being singletons. Study conclusions and caveats: About 5 TRBV segments occurring more often in patients than controls included TRBV5-6, TRBV5-1 and TRBV20-1.

These TCRs are of unknown antigen specificity. The sample was blood. Receptors originate from a girl aged 10-17 years with multiple sclerosis.

Many counts were recorded for this clonotype. The chain recombines TRBV20-1 with TRBJ2-7; maybe TRBD1 (6 bases). CDR3 length equals 14 residues. The germline V and J ends were trimmed by 0 bases and 0 bases, with 9 bases remaining between them. Germline V gene lookup returns CDR1 DFQATT and CDR2 SNEGSKA (reference sequence). The CDR3 sequence: CSARDGQSSYEQYF. CDR3 DNA sequence: TGCAGTGCTAGAGATGGACAGAGCTCCTACGAGCAGTACTTC.

This clonotype was seen a few times. The chain combines TRBV12-5 with TRBJ2-1; D gene uncertain. Deletions cut 5 bases from V and 0 bases from J, with 11 bases between. CDR3 size: 15 residues. Per germline, CDR1 LGHNT and CDR2 FRNRAP. Here the CDR3 reads CASGRPGSSYNEQFF. In DNA, the CDR3 is TGTGCTAGTGGTAGGCCCGGATCCTCCTACAATGAGCAGTTCTTC.

The CDR3 DNA sequence: TGCAGTGCTAGCCCCAGGCCAGATACGCAGTATTTT. This encodes CSASPRPDTQYF. The chain employs TRBV20-1 and TRBJ2-3; D unresolved. V was shortened by 3 bases and J by 4 bases, with 8 bases between the two germline ends. Germline assignment: CDR1 DFQATT and CDR2 SNEGSKA (reference sequence). The CDR3 extends over 12 amino acids.

The V call is TRBV24-1, the J call TRBJ2-5, with D tentatively TRBD1 (6 bases). Trimming left V 7 bases short and J 5 bases short, with 16 bases between. The CDR3 sequence is 14 residues long. Looked up from germline, CDR1 is KGHDR and CDR2 is SFDVKD. For the CDR3, the DNA is TGTGCCACCAGCTCACAGGGTGCTCCGGAGACCCAGTACTTC. Encoded protein: CATSSQGAPETQYF.

This chain joins TRBV29-1 and TRBJ2-3; 9 bases are shared with TRBD1. V shed 0 bases and J 0 bases; nucleotides not matched to a gene: 4. The CDR3 is 16 amino acids. Per the germline V gene, CDR1 is SQVTM and CDR2 is ANQGSEA. CDR3 sequence reads: CSVEDPGQGSTDTQYF. For the CDR3, the DNA is TGCAGCGTTGAAGATCCGGGACAGGGAAGCACAGATACGCAGTATTTT.

A few counts support this clonotype. The V gene is TRBV15, the J gene TRBJ2-5; D is ambiguous. This CDR3 has 15 residues. V dropped 1 base and J dropped 2 bases, with 11 bases sitting between them. Germline-derived CDR1 and CDR2 are LNHNV and YYDKDF (reference sequence). CDR3 DNA sequence: TGTGCCACCAGCAGAGGGTTGGCTTCGCAAGAGACCCAGTACTTC. Protein: CATSRGLASQETQYF. The full variable domain, rest sourced from reference TRBV15 and TRBJ2-5, is DAMVIQNPRYQVTQFGKPVTLSCSQTLNHNVMYWYQQKSSQAPKLLFHYYDKDFNNEADTPDNFQSRRPNTSFCFLDIRSPGLGDTAMYLCATSRGLASQETQYFGPGTRLLVL.

CDR3 protein: CASTERDTQYF. DNA for the CDR3: TGTGCCAGCACCGAGCGAGATACGCAGTATTTT. The chain carries TRBV6-2 or TRBV6-3 and TRBJ2-3; D is unresolved. Germline loops: CDR1 MNHEY, CDR2 SVGEGT. Deletions cut 7 bases from V and 5 bases from J, with 7 bases between. This CDR3 spans 11 amino acids.

The chain employs TRBV3-1 and TRBJ2-3; TRBD2 is a possible D gene (5 bases). Per germline, CDR1 LGHDT and CDR2 YNNKEL (reference sequence). The CDR3 consists of 17 residues. V shed 3 bases and J shed 2 bases, with 18 bases lying between them. The CDR3 reads CASSQYRDRYNTDTQYF. CDR3 in DNA: TGTGCCAGCAGCCAGTACCGGGATCGATATAACACAGATACGCAGTATTTT.

This rearrangement joins TRBV5-1 to TRBJ2-2; D is uncertain. The CDR3 is made up of 14 amino acids. V shed 5 bases and J shed 2 bases, with 10 bases lying between them. In germline, CDR1 is SGHRS, CDR2 YFSETQ. The CDR3 DNA is TGCGCCAGCAGAGGCGATGTTAACACCGGGGAGCTGTTTTTT. This sequence encodes CASRGDVNTGELFF.

This sequence joins TRBV6-6 and TRBJ1-1; no clear D gene. The germline V gene has CDR1 MNHNY and CDR2 SVGAGI (reference sequence). The CDR3 is 14 residues long. The ends were cut back, 2 bases at V and 1 base at J, with 8 bases in the middle. CDR3 nucleotide sequence: TGTGCCAGCAGTTACGATCGGGGGAACACTGAAGCTTTCTTT. Protein: CASSYDRGNTEAFF.

The genes are TRBV27 and TRBJ2-3; D tentatively fits TRBD1 or TRBD2 (5 bases each). This CDR3 is 14 amino acids long. Trimming left V 2 bases short and J 0 bases short, with 6 bases between. Germline-derived CDR1 and CDR2 are MNHEY and SMNVEV (reference sequence). The CDR3, as DNA: TGTGCCAGCAGTTTAAGGGACAGCACAGATACGCAGTATTTT. Encoded protein: CASSLRDSTDTQYF.

This clonotype was seen at least ten times. At one of its ends the junction is not consistent with the germline gene, which may arise from a read error. This sequence joins TRBV5-1 and TRBJ1-1, with D tentatively TRBD1 (6 bases). CDR1 is SGHRS and CDR2 is YFSETQ in the germline V gene. The CDR3 length is 14 residues. The DNA for the CDR3 is TGTGCCAGCAGTTTAGGGGGACCGAACACTGAAGCTTTCTTT. Translated: CASSLGGPNTEAFF.

V is TRBV10-3 and J is TRBJ2-3; D not resolved. The germline V and J ends were trimmed by 0 bases and 2 bases, with 3 bases remaining between them. This CDR3 region has 13 residues. The V gene's germline CDR1 is ENHRY and CDR2 SYGVKD. The CDR3 sequence: CAISESFTDTQYF. For the CDR3, the DNA is TGTGCCATCAGTGAGTCTTTCACAGATACGCAGTATTTT.

This clonotype has more than one count but fewer than ten. V and J are TRBV28 and TRBJ1-2, with D possibly TRBD1 on 5 matching bases. Trimming took off 3 bases at V and 3 bases at J, with 5 bases between the two ends. CDR3 size: 12 residues. CDR1 is MDHEN and CDR2 is SYDVKM in the germline V gene. CDR3 DNA: TGTGCCAGCAGTTTCAGGGACTATGGCTACACCTTC. It specifies CASSFRDYGYTF.

Only one count was recorded for this clonotype. J is TRBJ1-4 and V is TRBV4-3, with 7 nucleotides matching TRBD1. Germline CDR1 is LGHNA and CDR2 is YSLEER. With 4 bases clipped from V and 3 bases from J, the junction kept 8 bases outside the gene matches. This CDR3 has 16 residues. The CDR3 bases are TGCGCCAGCAGCCGAACCCGGACAGGAGCTAATGAAAAACTGTTTTTT. It yields the protein CASSRTRTGANEKLFF.

This clonotype was seen many times. The chain carries TRBV29-1 and TRBJ2-5; D not certain. CDR3 size: 12 residues. Between the trimmed V and J ends, which lost 3 bases and 1 base, there was a span of 6 bases. Germline CDR1 and CDR2: SQVTM and ANQGSEA. The CDR3 protein is CSVEGGQETQYF. The CDR3 DNA reads TGCAGCGTTGAGGGCGGCCAAGAGACCCAGTACTTC.